The present entry profiles one T cell receptor beta chain with its context. This CDR3 spans 15 amino acids. The germline V gene encodes CDR1 MNHEY and CDR2 SMNVEV (reference sequence). The V segment lost 5 bases and the J segment 3 bases; nucleotides outside the gene matches: 10. These data belong to a study of shared T cell receptors in the human thymus. Repertoires were generated with immunoSEQ multiplex PCR, while TCRdb's copy carries only in-frame clones and drops some. Here the sample spans more than 550,000 clones, about 89% being singletons. These records were also assigned to another study, of human thymus T cells. From that second work: The thymus tissue came from resections taken during corrective heart surgery. In thymic and blood repertoires alike, V and J usage looked biased.

The receptor was isolated from a boy under three years old with a congenital heart defect. Sequences were obtained from thymocytes. This sequence joins TRBV27 and TRBJ2-7; 7 bases are a match to TRBD1. The CDR3 coding sequence is TGTGCCAGCAGTCCCCAGGGGGTAAGGGTCTACGAGCAGTACTTC. It codes for CASSPQGVRVYEQYF.